Sequencing of this T cell receptor beta chain was carried out in a study of T cell repertoires in cytomegalovirus infection (dated 2019 in TCRdb). Regarding the complete study: The peptide stimulations were aimed at well-studied HLA-B-restricted epitopes as well as recently identified HLA-C-restricted CMV epitopes, whose presentation resists viral immunomodulation. Donor HLA type was relevant to the analysis, because carriage of CMV infection together with the matching HLA type was indicated by public TCR beta signatures. General study outcomes and caveats: The ex vivo response was dominated by HLA-C-restricted CMV-specific TCR beta clonotypes, which also provided the single most frequent clonotype in two of eight donors. Carriers of CMV infection plus the relevant HLA type were discriminated by the cumulative frequency of public TCR beta family members in the study cohort and in an independent 352-donor cohort.

The listed sequencing device is Illumina HiSeq 1500. TCRdb trimmed public reads at Q25 via fastp, called clones via MiXCR and kept in-frame beta chains. Rows matching on CDR3 protein sequence are summarized as one entry with the most common DNA and genes. The sample has about 83,000 distinct CDR3 sequences on record, 25% to 35% of them singletons. The biggest ten clones account for 65% to 75% of the sample. Relative to germline, V is 1 base shorter and J is 4 bases shorter, with 10 bases between their ends. Including the terminal cysteine and phenylalanine, the CDR3 comprises 14 residues. This entry keeps only the CDR3 DNA: 42 bases, framed from base 1. This specimen's treatment or condition label, per the study, means: in vitro stimulation with specific CMV peptide epitopes to enrich CMV-specific T cells. This clonotype has just a few counts. No cognate antigen has been identified for it. Base qualities are not at hand, and no much larger clone is one base apart.

The V and J segments used are TRBV12-3 or TRBV12-4 and TRBJ1-1, and TRBD1 may be the D gene, going by 5 matching bases. This material consisted of CD8+ T cells from cultured PBMCs, taken from culture after CMV antigen stimulation. The TCR comes from a human donor in good health (CMV status not recorded). Some clones in this sample may be carry-over from other donors' samples. Here is the DNA: TGTGCCAGCAGTTTAGGAGGGGCGCGCACTGAAGCTTTCTTT. It encodes CASSLGGARTEAFF.